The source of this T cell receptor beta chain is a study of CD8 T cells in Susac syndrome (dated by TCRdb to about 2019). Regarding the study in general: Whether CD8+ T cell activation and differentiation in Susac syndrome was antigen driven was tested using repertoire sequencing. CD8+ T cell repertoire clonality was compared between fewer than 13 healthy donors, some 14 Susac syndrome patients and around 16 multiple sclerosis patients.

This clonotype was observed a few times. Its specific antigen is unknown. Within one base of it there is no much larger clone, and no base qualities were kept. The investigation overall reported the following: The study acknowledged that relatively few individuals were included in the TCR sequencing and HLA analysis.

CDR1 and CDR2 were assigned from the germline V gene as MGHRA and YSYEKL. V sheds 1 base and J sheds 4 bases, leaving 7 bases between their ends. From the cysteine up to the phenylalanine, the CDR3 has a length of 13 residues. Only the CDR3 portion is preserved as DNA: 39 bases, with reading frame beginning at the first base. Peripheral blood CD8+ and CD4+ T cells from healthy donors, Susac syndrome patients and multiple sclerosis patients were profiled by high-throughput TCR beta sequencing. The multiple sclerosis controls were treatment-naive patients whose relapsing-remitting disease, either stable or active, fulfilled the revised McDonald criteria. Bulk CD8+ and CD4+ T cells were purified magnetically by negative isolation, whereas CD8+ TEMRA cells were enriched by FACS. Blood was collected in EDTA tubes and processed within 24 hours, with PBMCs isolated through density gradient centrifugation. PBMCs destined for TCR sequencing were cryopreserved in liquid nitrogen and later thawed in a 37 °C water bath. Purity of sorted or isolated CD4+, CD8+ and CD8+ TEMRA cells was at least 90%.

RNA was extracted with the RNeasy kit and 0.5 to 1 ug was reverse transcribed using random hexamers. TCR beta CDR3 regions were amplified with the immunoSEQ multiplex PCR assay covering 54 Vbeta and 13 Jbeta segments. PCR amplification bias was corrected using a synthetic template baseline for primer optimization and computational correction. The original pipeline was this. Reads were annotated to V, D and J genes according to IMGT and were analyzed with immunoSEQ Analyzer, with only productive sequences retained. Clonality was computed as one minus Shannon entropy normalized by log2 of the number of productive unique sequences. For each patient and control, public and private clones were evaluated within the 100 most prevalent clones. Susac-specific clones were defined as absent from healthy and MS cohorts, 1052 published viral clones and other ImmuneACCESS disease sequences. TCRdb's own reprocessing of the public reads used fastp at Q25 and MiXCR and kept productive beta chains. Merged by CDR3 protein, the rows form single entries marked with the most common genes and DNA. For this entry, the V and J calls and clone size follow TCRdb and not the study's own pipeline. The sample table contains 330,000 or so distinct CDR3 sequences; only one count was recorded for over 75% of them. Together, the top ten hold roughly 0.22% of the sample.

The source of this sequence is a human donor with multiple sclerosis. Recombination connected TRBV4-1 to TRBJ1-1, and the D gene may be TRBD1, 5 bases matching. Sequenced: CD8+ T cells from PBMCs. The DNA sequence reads TGCGCCAGCAGCCAAGTTGGGGGCACTGAAGCTTTCTTT. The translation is CASSQVGGTEAFF.